This T cell receptor (beta chain) was sequenced for a study of T-cell memory formation after mild COVID-19. This clonotype appeared a few times. Its antigen is undetermined. The TCR alpha and TCR beta cDNA libraries, bearing sample barcodes and UMIs, were generated by 5'RACE using constant-segment primers. TCRdb independently ran MiXCR on the 5' RACE reads; one entry per CDR3 protein. The sample holds 250,000 to 400,000 distinct CDR3 sequences; roughly an eighth are singletons and the top ten take roughly 23%. The CDR3 has 17 residues. In germline, CDR1 is MNHEY, CDR2 SVGAGI. V was clipped by 4 bases and J by 8 bases; unmatched bases: 13. Study results and caveats: Clones that shrank (day 15 to 85) were balanced CD4/CD8, whereas later expanders leaned CD4+. CD4+ contracting clones lay mainly in CM and EM, CD8+ ones in EMRA.

Sequenced sample: PBMCs or a T cell subset sorted from them (not recorded which). The chain couples TRBV6-5 to TRBJ2-3, with 12 nucleotides matching TRBD2. The receptor comes from a young man who had mild COVID-19 (a few samples of this study predate the infection). Cell type and time point are not known. Written as DNA, the CDR3 is TGTGCCAGCAGTTCCCGCGGTCGGCCTAGCGGGGGGGGTACGCAGTATTTT. As protein: CASSSRGRPSGGGTQYF.